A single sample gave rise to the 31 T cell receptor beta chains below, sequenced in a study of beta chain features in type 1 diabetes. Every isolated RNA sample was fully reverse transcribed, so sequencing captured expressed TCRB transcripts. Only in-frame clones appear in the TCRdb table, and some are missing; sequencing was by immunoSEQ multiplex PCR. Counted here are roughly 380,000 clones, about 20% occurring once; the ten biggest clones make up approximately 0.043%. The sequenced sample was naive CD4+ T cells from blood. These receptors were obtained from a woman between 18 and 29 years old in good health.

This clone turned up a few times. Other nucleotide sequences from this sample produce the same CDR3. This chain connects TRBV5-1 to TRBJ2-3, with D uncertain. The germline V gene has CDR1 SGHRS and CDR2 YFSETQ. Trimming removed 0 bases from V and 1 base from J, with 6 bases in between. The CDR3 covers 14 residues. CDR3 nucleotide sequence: TGCGCCAGCAGCTTGGACCGGGGCACAGATACGCAGTATTTT. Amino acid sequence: CASSLDRGTDTQYF.

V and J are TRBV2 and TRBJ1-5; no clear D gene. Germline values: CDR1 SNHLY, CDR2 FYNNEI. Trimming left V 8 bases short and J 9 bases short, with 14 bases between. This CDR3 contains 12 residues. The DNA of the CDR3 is TGTGCCAGCCGTGCCCGGGGAGGGCCCCAGCATTTT. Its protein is CASRARGGPQHF.

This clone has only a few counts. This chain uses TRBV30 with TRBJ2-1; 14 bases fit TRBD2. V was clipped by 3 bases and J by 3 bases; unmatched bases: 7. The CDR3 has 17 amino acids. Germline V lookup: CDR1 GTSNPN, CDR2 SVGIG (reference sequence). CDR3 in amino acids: CAWRGGLAGAGYNEQFF. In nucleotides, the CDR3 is TGTGCCTGGAGGGGGGGACTAGCGGGAGCGGGCTACAATGAGCAGTTCTTC.

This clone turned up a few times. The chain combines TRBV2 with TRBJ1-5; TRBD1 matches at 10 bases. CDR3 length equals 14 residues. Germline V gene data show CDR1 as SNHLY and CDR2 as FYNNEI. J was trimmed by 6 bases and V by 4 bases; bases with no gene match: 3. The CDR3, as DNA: TGTGCCAGCAGTGGGACAGGGGGAGTTCAGCCCCAGCATTTT. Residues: CASSGTGGVQPQHF. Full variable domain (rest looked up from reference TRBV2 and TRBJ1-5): EPEVTQTPSHQVTQMGQEVILRCVPISNHLYFYWYRQILGQKVEFLVSFYNNEISEKSEIFDDQFSVERPDGSNFTLKIRSTKLEDSAMYFCASSGTGGVQPQHFGDGTRLSIL.

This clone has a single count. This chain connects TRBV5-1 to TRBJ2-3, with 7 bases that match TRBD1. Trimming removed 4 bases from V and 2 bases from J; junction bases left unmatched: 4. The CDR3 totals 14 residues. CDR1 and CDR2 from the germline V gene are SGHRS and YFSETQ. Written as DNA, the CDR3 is TGCGCCAGCAGCATCGAGGGGGCCACAGATACGCAGTATTTT. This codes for CASSIEGATDTQYF.

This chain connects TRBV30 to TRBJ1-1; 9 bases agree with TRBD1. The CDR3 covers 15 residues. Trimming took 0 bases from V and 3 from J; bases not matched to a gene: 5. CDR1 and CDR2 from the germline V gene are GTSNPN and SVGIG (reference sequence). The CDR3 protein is CAWSVRDRVYTEAFF. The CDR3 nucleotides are TGTGCCTGGAGTGTGAGGGACAGGGTCTACACTGAAGCTTTCTTT.

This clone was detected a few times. CDR3 sequence (DNA): TGTGCCAGCAGTGAATCTGGGACAGCCAACAATGAGCAGTTCTTC. Amino acid sequence: CASSESGTANNEQFF. V usage is TRBV25-1 and J usage is TRBJ2-1; TRBD1 matches 7 bases. V was clipped by 1 base and J by 5 bases; unmatched bases: 5. Germline V CDR1 and CDR2: MGHDK, SYGVNS. There are 15 residues in the CDR3.

The CDR3 sequence: CAWRRQRSSYEQYF. DNA for the CDR3: TGTGCCTGGAGGAGACAGAGGAGCTCCTACGAGCAGTACTTC. J is TRBJ2-7 and V is TRBV30, with D tentatively TRBD1 (5 bases). The germline gives CDR1 GTSNPN, CDR2 SVGIG (reference sequence). The CDR3 has 14 amino acids. The ends were cut back, 3 bases at V and 0 bases at J, with 12 bases in the middle.

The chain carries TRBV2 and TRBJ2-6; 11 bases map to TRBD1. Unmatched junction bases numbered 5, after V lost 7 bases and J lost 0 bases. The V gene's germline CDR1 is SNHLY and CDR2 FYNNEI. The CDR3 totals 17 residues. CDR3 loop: CASTPGTGGSGANVLTF. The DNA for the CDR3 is TGTGCCAGCACCCCCGGGACAGGGGGCTCTGGGGCCAACGTCCTGACTTTC.

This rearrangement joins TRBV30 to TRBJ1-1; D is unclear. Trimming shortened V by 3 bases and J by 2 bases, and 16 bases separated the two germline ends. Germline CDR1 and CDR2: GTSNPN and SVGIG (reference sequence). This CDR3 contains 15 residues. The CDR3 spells CAWRIKRITNTEAFF. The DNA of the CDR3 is TGTGCCTGGAGGATTAAGAGGATTACTAACACTGAAGCTTTCTTT.

The CDR3 protein is CASREGAVTEAFF. The CDR3 DNA follows: TGTGCCAGCAGAGAGGGGGCTGTCACTGAAGCTTTCTTT. This chain uses TRBV2 with TRBJ1-1; 7 bases map to TRBD1. Germline V gives CDR1 SNHLY, CDR2 FYNNEI. The CDR3 is 13 residues long. J gave up 4 bases and V 6 bases, and 5 bases lay outside the gene matches.

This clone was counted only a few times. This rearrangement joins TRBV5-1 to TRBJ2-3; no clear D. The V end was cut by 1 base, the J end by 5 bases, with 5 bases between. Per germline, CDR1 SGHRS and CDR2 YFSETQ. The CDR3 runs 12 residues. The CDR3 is CASSLSVDTQYF. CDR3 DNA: TGCGCCAGCAGCTTGTCCGTAGATACGCAGTATTTT.

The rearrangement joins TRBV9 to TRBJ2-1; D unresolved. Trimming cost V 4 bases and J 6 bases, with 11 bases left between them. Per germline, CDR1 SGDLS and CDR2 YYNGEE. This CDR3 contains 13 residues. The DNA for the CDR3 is TGTGCCAGCAGCCCCCCCCCGGGCAATGAGCAGTTCTTC. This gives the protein CASSPPPGNEQFF.

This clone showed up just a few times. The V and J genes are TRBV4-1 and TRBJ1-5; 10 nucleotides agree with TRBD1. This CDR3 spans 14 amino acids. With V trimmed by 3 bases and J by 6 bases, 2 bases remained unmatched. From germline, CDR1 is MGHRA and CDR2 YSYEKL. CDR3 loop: CASSQTGGFQPQHF. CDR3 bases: TGCGCCAGCAGCCAGACAGGGGGCTTTCAGCCCCAGCATTTT.

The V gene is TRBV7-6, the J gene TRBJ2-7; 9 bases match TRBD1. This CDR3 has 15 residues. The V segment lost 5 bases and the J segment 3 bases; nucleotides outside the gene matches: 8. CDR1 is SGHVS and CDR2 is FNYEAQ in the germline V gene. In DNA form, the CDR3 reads TGTGCCAGCAGCCACCCTGGGACAGGGAACTACGAGCAGTACTTC. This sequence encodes CASSHPGTGNYEQYF.

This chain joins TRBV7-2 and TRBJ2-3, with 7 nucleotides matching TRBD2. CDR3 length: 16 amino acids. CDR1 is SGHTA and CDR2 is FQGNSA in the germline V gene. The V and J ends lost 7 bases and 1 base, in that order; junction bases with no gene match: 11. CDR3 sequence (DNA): TGTGCCAGCAAAGCCGGGGGGAGGGCCGGCACAGATACGCAGTATTTT. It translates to CASKAGGRAGTDTQYF.

The CDR3 nucleotides read TGTGCCAGCAGGGTGCGGGGGGCCTACGAGCAGTACTTC. This translates into CASRVRGAYEQYF. The chain carries TRBV5-4 and TRBJ2-7; 8 bases agree with TRBD2. V was pared by 5 bases and J by 2 bases, with 3 bases of the junction left unmatched. This CDR3 has 13 residues. Per germline, CDR1 SGHNT and CDR2 YYREEE (reference sequence).

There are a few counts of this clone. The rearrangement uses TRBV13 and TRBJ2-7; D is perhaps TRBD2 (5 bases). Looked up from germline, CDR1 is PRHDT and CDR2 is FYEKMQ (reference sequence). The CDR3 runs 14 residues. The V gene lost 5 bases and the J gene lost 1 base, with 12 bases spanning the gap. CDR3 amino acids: CASSLLSGSYEQYF. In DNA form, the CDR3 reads TGTGCCAGCAGCCTCCTCTCGGGGTCCTACGAGCAGTACTTC.

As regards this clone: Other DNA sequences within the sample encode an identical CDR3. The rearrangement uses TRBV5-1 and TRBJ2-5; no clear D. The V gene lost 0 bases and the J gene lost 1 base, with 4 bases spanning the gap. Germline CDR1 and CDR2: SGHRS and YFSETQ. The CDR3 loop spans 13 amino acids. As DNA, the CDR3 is TGCGCCAGCAGCTTGGACAGCCAAGAGACCCAGTACTTC. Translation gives CASSLDSQETQYF.

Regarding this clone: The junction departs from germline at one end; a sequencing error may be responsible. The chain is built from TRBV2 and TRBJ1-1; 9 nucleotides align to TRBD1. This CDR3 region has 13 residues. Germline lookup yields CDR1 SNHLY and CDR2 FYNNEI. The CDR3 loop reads CASRNLRDREDGF. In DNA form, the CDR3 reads TGTGCCAGCAGAAACCTCCGGGACAGGGAGGATGGTTTT.

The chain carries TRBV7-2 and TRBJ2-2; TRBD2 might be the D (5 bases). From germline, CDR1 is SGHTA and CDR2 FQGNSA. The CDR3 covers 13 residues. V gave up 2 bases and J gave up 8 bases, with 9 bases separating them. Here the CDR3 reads CASSLIQRGELFF. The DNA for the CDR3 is TGTGCCAGCAGCTTAATTCAGCGGGGGGAGCTGTTTTTT.

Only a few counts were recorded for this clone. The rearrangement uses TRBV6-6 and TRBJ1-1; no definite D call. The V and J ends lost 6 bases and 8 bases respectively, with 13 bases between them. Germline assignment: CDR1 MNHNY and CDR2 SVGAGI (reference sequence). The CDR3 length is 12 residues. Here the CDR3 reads CASSTRRREAFF. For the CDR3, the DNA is TGTGCCAGCAGCACCAGGAGGAGAGAAGCTTTCTTT.

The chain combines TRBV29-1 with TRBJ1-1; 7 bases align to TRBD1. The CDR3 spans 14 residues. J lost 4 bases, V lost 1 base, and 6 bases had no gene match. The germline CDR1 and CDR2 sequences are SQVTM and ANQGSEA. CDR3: CSVEGDRESTEAFF. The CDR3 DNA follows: TGCAGCGTTGAAGGTGACAGGGAAAGCACTGAAGCTTTCTTT.

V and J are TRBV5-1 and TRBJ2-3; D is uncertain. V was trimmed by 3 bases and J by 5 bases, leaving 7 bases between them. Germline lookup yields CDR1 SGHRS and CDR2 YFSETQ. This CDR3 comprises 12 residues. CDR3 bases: TGCGCCAGCAGCTACGAACTAGATACGCAGTATTTT. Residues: CASSYELDTQYF.

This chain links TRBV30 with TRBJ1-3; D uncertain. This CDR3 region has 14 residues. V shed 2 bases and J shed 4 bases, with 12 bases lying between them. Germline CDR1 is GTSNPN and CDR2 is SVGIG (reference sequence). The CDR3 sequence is CAWSRLRAGNTIYF. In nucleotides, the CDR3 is TGTGCCTGGAGTAGGTTGAGAGCGGGAAACACCATATATTTT.

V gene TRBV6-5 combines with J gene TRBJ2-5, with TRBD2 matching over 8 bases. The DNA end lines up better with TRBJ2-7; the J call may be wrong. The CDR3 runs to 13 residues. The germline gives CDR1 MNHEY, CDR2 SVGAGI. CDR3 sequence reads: CASSRSGGYEQYF. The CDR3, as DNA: TGTGCCAGCAGCCGATCGGGGGGGTACGAGCAGTACTTC.

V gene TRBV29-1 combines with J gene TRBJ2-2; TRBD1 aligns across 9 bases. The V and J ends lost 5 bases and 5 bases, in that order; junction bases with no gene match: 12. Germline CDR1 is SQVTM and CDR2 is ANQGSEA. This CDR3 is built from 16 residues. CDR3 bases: TGCAGCGTTCCGGCCTCACAGGGGGCGTCGACCGGGGAGCTGTTTTTT. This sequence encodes CSVPASQGASTGELFF.

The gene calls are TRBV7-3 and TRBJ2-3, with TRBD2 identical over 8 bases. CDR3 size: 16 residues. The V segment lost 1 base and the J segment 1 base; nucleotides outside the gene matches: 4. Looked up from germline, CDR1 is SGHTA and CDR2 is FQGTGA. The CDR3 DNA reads TGTGCCAGCAGCTTAAGGGGTAGCGGGGGCACAGATACGCAGTATTTT. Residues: CASSLRGSGGTDTQYF.

The CDR3 protein is CAYGSGGENTGELFF. CDR3 sequence (DNA): TGTGCCTATGGAAGCGGGGGGGAAAACACCGGGGAGCTGTTTTTT. This chain joins TRBV30 and TRBJ2-2; 10 bases agree with TRBD2. The CDR3 is 15 residues long. Per germline, CDR1 GTSNPN and CDR2 SVGIG (reference sequence). V lost 7 bases and J lost 2; bases outside the gene matches: 7.

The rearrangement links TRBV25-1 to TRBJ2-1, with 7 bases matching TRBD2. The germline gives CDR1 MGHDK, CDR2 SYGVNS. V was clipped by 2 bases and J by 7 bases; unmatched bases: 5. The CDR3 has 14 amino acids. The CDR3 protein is CASSEPGTTNEQFF. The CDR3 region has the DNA TGTGCCAGCAGTGAACCCGGGACTACTAATGAGCAGTTCTTC.

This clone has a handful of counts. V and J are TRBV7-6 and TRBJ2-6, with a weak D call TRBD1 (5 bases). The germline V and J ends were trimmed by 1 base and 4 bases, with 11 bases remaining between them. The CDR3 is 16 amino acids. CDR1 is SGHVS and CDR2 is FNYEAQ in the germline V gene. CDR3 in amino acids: CASSLGAGYGANVLTF. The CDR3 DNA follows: TGTGCCAGCAGCTTAGGGGCAGGGTACGGGGCCAACGTCCTGACTTTC.